This entry lists 2 T cell receptor beta chains sequenced from one sample in a study of blood T cell repertoires in COVID-19. TCRdb keeps only in-frame clones here, not all; method: immunoSEQ multiplex PCR. The table shows hundreds of thousands of clones, with around 87% occurring only once. Sample: PBMCs or T cells enriched from blood (not recorded which). The receptors here all came from a man in his forties or fifties in a cohort exposed to, infected with or recovered from COVID-19 (not recorded which).

The genes are TRBV6-5 and TRBJ2-5, with D perhaps matching TRBD1 (6 bases). The germline CDR1 and CDR2 sequences are MNHEY and SVGAGI. This CDR3 has 14 amino acids. The V and J ends lost 0 bases and 4 bases respectively, with 9 bases between them. The CDR3 is CASSYSAGAETQYF. As DNA, the CDR3 is TGTGCCAGCAGTTACTCCGCAGGGGCAGAGACCCAGTACTTC.

The chain has TRBV6-1 and TRBJ1-6, with D possibly being TRBD1 (6 bases). The germline CDR1 and CDR2 sequences are MNHNS and SASEGT. The CDR3 is 15 amino acids. Trimming removed 1 base from V and 11 bases from J, with 15 bases in between. This CDR3 reads CASSEEGVGSAPLHF. The DNA of the CDR3 is TGTGCCAGCAGTGAAGAGGGGGTAGGTTCGGCACCCCTCCACTTT.